This T cell receptor beta chain derives from a study of spatial heterogeneity in lung cancer. Stated time point: sample taken at primary tumor resection. A total of approximately 69 untreated early-stage non-small cell lung cancer patients served as donors. V trimming: 6 bases; J trimming: 8 bases; junction bases outside the gene matches: 5. CDR3 size: 14 residues. Germline V lookup: CDR1 SNHLY, CDR2 FYNNEI. General study points: It was found that expanded intratumoral alpha and beta TCR counts tracked tumor mutation counts. Tracking of ubiquitous and regional nonsynonymous mutations by counts of ubiquitous and regional expanded TCRs, respectively, was seen.

MiXCR was run by TCRdb on the 5' RACE reads, yielding one entry per CDR3 protein. The sample holds about 100,000 distinct CDR3 sequences, about 4.4% seen once. This clonotype was counted many times. The antigen is undetermined. This clonotype was sampled from a male donor with early-stage non-small cell lung cancer. The chain has TRBV2 and TRBJ1-6, with 9 bases identical to TRBD1. The sequences come from lung tumor tissue, collected at surgery. DNA of the CDR3: TGTGCCAGCAGGCCGGGACAGGGATATTCACCCCTCCACTTT. Encoded protein: CASRPGQGYSPLHF.